Listed below are T cell receptor beta chains from one sample, sequenced in a study of T cells in Graves' hyperthyroidism and ophthalmopathy. MiXCR, applied by TCRdb to the multiplex PCR reads, yields one record per CDR3 protein. The sample shows some 270,000 distinct CDR3 sequences, 10% to 15% of them seen only once. Sequenced sample: blood. The receptors were sampled from a young woman with Graves' hyperthyroidism that later progressed to Graves' ophthalmopathy. Each CDR3 is given with its conserved first and last residue. A D gene is named only where the DNA matches it firmly. Clone size is not always given. Where it is, it says once, few, many or a class for expanded clones.

V	size	D	J	CDR3	DNA
TRBV2	many	TRBD1	TRBJ2-7	CASRRQGDEQYF	TGTGCCAGCAGACGACAGGGTGACGAGCAGTACTTC
TRBV15	few	-	TRBJ2-2	CATSRVLAGELFF	TGTGCCACCAGCAGAGTGCTAGCCGGGGAGCTGTTTTTT
TRBV2	many	TRBD2	TRBJ2-2	CASSGGTSGRVTGELFF	TGTGCCAGCAGTGGCGGGACTAGCGGGAGGGTCACCGGGGAGCTGTTTTTT
TRBV28	many	-	TRBJ2-7	CASSTAGQGQAYEQYF	TGTGCCAGCAGTACTGCGGGGCAGGGTCAAGCCTACGAGCAGTACTTC
TRBV5-1	many	-	TRBJ2-1	CASTLERSIYEQFF	TGCGCCAGCACCCTCGAGCGTTCGATCTATGAGCAGTTCTTC
TRBV7-9	many	-	TRBJ1-2	CASSLTNYGYTF	TGTGCCAGCAGCTTAACGAACTATGGCTACACCTTC
TRBV28	-	TRBD1	TRBJ1-1	CASSPRSTGPGMNTEAFF	TGTGCCAGCAGTCCTCGATCGACAGGGCCAGGGATGAACACTGAAGCTTTCTTT
TRBV24-1	-	-	TRBJ2-2	CATRTGEDTGELFF	TGTGCCACCAGGACCGGGGAGGACACCGGGGAGCTGTTTTTT
TRBV19	many	-	TRBJ1-5	CASSISTSGNQPQHF	TGTGCCAGTAGTATTTCGACATCCGGCAATCAGCCCCAGCATTTT
TRBV19	few	-	TRBJ1-1	CASSIELSRNTEAFF	TGTGCCAGTAGTATAGAGCTCAGCCGGAACACTGAAGCTTTCTTT
TRBV10-3	many	-	TRBJ1-1	CAISQRHTEAFF	TGTGCCATCAGTCAGCGTCACACTGAAGCTTTCTTT
TRBV9	many	TRBD1	TRBJ1-5	CASSVTGGAGQPQHF	TGTGCCAGCAGCGTGACAGGGGGCGCGGGTCAGCCCCAGCATTTT
TRBV7-9	many	-	TRBJ2-1	CASAGAWGSYNEQFF	TGTGCCAGCGCCGGCGCGTGGGGCTCCTACAATGAGCAGTTCTTC
TRBV29-1	many	-	TRBJ1-2	CSVEQWVIGKGYTF	TGCAGCGTTGAACAATGGGTAATTGGAAAGGGCTACACCTTC
TRBV3-1	many	TRBD1	TRBJ1-1	CASSHRQGANTEAFF	TGTGCCAGCAGCCACCGACAGGGGGCGAACACTGAAGCTTTCTTT
TRBV12-3/TRBV12-4	-	TRBD2	TRBJ2-1	CASSFTGTSGKEQFF	TGTGCCAGCAGTTTCACTGGGACTAGCGGAAAGGAGCAGTTCTTC